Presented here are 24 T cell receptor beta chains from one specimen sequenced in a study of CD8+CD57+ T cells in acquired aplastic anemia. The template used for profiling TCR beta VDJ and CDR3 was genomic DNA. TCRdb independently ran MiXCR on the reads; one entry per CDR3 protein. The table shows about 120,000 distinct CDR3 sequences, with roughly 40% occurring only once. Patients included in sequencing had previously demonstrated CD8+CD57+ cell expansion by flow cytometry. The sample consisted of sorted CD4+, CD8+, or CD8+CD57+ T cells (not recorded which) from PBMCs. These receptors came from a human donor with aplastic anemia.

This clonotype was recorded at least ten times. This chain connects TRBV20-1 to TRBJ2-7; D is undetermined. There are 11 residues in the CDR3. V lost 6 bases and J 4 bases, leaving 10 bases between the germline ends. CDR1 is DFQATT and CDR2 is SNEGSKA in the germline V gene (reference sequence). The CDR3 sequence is CSAKGGYEQYF. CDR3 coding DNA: TGCAGTGCCAAGGGTGGTTACGAGCAGTACTTC.

CDR3 sequence (DNA): TGTGCCAGCAGCCCCGTCCAAGAGACCCAGTACTTC. Translation: CASSPVQETQYF. V usage is TRBV7-8 and J usage is TRBJ2-5; D call uncertain. Trimming took off 5 bases at V and 1 base at J, with 5 bases between the two ends. CDR1 is SGHVS, CDR2 FQNEAQ, per germline. This CDR3 has 12 amino acids.

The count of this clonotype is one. DNA for the CDR3: TGTGCCAGCAGTGAAAGCGGGAGTAACGGGGAGCTGTTTTTT. Protein: CASSESGSNGELFF. The chain links TRBV6-4 to TRBJ2-2; 8 bases map to TRBD2. J gave up 7 bases and V 3 bases, and 4 bases lay outside the gene matches. Germline loops: CDR1 MRHNA, CDR2 SNTAGT. This CDR3 has 14 amino acids.

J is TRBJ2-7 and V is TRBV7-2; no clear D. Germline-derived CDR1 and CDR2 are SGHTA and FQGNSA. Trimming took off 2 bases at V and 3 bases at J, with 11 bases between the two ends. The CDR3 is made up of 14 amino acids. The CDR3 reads CASSLNHQFYEQYV. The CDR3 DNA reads TGTGCCAGCAGCTTAAACCATCAATTCTACGAGCAGTACGTC.

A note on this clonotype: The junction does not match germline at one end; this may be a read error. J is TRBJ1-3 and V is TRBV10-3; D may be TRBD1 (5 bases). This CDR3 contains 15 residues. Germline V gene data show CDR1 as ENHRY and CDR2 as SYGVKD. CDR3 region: CASSLAGSYRNTICF. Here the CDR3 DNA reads TGTGCCAGCAGTTTAGCTGGCAGCTACAGGAACACCATATGTTTT.

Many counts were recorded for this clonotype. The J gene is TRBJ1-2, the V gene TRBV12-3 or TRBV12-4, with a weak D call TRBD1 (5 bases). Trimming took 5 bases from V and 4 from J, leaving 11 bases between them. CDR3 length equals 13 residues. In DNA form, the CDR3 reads TGTGCCAGCAGTCACGACAGAATCTATGGCTACACCTTC. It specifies CASSHDRIYGYTF.

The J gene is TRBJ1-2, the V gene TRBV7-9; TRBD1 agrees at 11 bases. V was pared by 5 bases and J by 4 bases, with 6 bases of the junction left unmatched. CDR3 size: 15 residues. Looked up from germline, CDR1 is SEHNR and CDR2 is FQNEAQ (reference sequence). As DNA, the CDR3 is TGTGCCAGCAGCCCCTGGACAGGGGGCATCTATGGCTACACCTTC. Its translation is CASSPWTGGIYGYTF.

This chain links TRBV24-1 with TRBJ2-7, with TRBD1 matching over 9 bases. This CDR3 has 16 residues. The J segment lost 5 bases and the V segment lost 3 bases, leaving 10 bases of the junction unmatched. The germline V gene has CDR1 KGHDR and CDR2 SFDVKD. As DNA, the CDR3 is TGTGCCACCAGTGATCCCCGGGACAGGGAAACCCACGAGCAGTACTTC. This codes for CATSDPRDRETHEQYF.

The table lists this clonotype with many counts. The CDR3 nucleotides read TGTGCCAGCAGGGGTGGGACAGCGGACACTGAAGCTTTCTTT. It yields the protein CASRGGTADTEAFF. The chain couples TRBV12-3 or TRBV12-4 to TRBJ1-1; 7 nucleotides agree with TRBD1. The trim removed 6 bases at V and 3 bases at J, leaving 7 bases unmatched. The CDR3 spans 14 residues.

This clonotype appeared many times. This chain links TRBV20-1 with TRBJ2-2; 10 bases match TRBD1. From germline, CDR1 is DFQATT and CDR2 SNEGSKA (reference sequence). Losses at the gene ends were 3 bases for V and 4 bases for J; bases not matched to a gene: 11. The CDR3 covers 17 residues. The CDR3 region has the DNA TGCAGTGCTAGGCGACCCGGGACAGGGGCCGCCACCGGGGAGCTGTTTTTT. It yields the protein CSARRPGTGAATGELFF.

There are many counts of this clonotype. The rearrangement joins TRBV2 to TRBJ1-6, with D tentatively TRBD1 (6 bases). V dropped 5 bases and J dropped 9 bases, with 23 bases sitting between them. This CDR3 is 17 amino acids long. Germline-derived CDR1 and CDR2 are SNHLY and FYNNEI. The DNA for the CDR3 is TGTGCCAGCAGTCCTCCCAGAATAGACAGGCAGCGTTCACCCCTCCACTTT. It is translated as CASSPPRIDRQRSPLHF.

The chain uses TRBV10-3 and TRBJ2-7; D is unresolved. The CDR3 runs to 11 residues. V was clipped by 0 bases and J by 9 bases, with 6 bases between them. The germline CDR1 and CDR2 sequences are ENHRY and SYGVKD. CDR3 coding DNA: TGTGCCATCAGTGAGTCCTGGCCGCAGTACTTC. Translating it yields CAISESWPQYF.

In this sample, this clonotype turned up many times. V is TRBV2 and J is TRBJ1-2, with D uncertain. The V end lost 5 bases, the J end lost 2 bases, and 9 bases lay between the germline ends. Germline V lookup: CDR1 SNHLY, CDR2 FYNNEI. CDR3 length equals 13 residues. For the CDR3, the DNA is TGTGCCAGCAGTCCCAGGAGCAACTATGGCTACACCTTC. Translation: CASSPRSNYGYTF.

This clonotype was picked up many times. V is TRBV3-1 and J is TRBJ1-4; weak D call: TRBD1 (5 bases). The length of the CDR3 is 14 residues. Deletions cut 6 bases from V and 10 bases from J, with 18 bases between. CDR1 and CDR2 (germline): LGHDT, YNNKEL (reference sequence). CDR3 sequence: CASSIDQGWRKLFF. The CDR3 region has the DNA TGTGCCAGCAGTATCGACCAGGGATGGAGAAAACTGTTTTTT.

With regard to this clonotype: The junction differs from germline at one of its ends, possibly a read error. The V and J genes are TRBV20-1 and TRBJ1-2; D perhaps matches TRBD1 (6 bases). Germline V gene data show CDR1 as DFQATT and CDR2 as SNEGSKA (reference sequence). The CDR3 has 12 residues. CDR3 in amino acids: CCARGGPYCYTF. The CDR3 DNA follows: TGCTGTGCTAGGGGGGGACCCTATTGCTACACCTTC.

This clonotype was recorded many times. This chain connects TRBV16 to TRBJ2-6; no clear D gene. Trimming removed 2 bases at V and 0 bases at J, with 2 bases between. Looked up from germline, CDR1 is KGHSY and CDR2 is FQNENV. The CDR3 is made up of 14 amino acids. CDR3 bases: TGTGCCAGCAGCCAAAGCTCTGGGGCCAACGTCCTGACTTTC. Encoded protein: CASSQSSGANVLTF.

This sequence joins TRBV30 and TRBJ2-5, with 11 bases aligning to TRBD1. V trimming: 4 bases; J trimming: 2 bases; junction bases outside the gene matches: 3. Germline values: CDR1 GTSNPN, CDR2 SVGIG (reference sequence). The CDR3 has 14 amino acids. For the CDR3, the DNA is TGTGCCTGGATCCGGGACAGGGGGCAAGAGACCCAGTACTTC. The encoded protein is CAWIRDRGQETQYF. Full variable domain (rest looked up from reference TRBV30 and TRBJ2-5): SQTIHQWPATLVQPVGSPLSLECTVEGTSNPNLYWYRQAAGRGLQLLFYSVGIGQISSEVPQNLSASRPQDRQFILSSKKLLLSDSGFYLCAWIRDRGQETQYFGPGTRLLVL.

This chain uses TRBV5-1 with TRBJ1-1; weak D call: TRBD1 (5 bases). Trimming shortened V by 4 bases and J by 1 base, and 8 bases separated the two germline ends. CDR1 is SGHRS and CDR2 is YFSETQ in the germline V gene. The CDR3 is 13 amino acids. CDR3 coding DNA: TGCGCCAGCAGCCCGGACACGAACACTGAAGCTTTCTTT. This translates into CASSPDTNTEAFF.

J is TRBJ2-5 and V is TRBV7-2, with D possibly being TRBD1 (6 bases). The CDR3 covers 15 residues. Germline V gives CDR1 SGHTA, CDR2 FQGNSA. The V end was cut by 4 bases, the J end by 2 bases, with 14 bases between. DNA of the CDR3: TGTGCCAGCAGCTCAGGGGCGAGGGGGCAAGAGACCCAGTACTTC. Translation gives CASSSGARGQETQYF.

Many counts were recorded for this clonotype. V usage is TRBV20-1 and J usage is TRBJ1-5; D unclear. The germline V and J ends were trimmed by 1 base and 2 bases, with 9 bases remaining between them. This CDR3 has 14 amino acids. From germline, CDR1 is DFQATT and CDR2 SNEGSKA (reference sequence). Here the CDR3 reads CSARGPPGNQPQHF. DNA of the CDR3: TGCAGTGCTAGAGGGCCCCCGGGCAATCAGCCCCAGCATTTT.

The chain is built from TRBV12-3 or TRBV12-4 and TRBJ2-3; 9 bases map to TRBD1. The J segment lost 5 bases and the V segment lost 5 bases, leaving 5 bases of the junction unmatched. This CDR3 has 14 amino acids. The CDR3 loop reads CASSPGQGKDTQYF. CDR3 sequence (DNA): TGTGCCAGCAGTCCGGGACAGGGAAAAGATACGCAGTATTTT.

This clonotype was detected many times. This CDR3 is CASSRQESYEQYV. The CDR3 region has the DNA TGTGCCAGTTCAAGACAGGAGTCCTACGAGCAGTACGTC. The chain links TRBV6-1 to TRBJ2-7; D perhaps matches TRBD1 (6 bases). This CDR3 spans 13 amino acids. Germline CDR1 MNHNS, CDR2 SASEGT. Trimming left V 9 bases short and J 1 base short, with 13 bases between.

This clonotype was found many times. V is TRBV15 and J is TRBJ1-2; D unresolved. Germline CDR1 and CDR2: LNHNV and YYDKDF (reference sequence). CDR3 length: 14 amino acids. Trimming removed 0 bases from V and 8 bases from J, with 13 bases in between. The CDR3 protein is CATSRDLARPGYTF. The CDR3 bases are TGTGCCACCAGCAGAGATCTGGCCAGGCCGGGCTACACCTTC.

The CDR3 coding sequence is TGTGCCAGCTCACCACCGAATCCAGGACAAAGGAACTATGGCTACACCTTC. Its protein product is CASSPPNPGQRNYGYTF. J is TRBJ1-2 and V is TRBV18; tentatively, D is TRBD1 (5 bases). V was trimmed by 0 bases and J by 2 bases, leaving 16 bases between them. The CDR3 sequence is 17 residues long. Germline V gene sequence: CDR1 KGHSH, CDR2 LQKENI. Full variable domain (missing parts from reference TRBV18 and TRBJ1-2): NAGVMQNPRHLVRRRGQEARLRCSPMKGHSHVYWYRQLPEEGLKFMVYLQKENIIDESGMPKERFSAEFPKEGPSILRIQQVVRGDSAAYFCASSPPNPGQRNYGYTFGSGTRLTVV.